The T cell receptor beta chain under discussion was sequenced for a study of blood T cell repertoires in COVID-19. The V gene's germline CDR1 is LNHDA and CDR2 SQIVND (reference sequence). Trimming removed 3 bases from V and 15 bases from J; junction bases left unmatched: 10. This CDR3 is built from 13 residues. The table came from immunoSEQ multiplex PCR; TCRdb's copy has only in-frame clones and leaves some out. Altogether 330,000 or so clones are present, more than 70% being singletons, with the ten largest covering about 3.9%. V gene TRBV19 combines with J gene TRBJ2-1; 8 nucleotides agree with TRBD2. The source is a woman in her sixties or seventies with COVID-19, enrolled during active disease. Source material: peripheral blood. The CDR3 DNA reads as TGTGCCAGTAGTATGCCGGGGGGGTTAAGCCTGTTCTTC. As protein: CASSMPGGLSLFF.